This T cell receptor (beta chain) was recovered during a study of blood T cell repertoires in COVID-19. As for the study in general: Sites in the United States, Italy and Spain provided acute and convalescent COVID-19 samples.

Per the authors' pipeline: Amplification from reference gene primers served as the basis for estimated nucleated cell counts. Produced via immunoSEQ multiplex PCR; TCRdb's table is partial and in-frame only. V, J and clone size reflect that table, while D and trimming were determined from the DNA. The table has 200,000 to 250,000 clones, 90% seen once; the top ten hold over 12%. Those who participated ranged in age from about 18 to 89 years and resided in about two dozen US areas. This TCR derives from a man aged 25-45 years who had been exposed to COVID-19. The sequencing sample was made of PBMCs or T cells enriched from blood (not recorded which).

CDR3 bases: TGTGCCAGCAGTCGGGAGGGGGAGAGGTACAATGAGCAGTTCTTC. It codes for CASSREGERYNEQFF. The V call is TRBV6-4, the J call TRBJ2-1; 8 bases match TRBD2. CDR3 length: 15 amino acids. With 5 bases clipped from V and 4 bases from J, the junction kept 7 bases outside the gene matches. Per germline, CDR1 MRHNA and CDR2 SNTAGT.